What follows is one TCR beta chain and its context. Its target is not known. This CDR3 has 18 residues. V was pared by 9 bases and J by 4 bases, with 20 bases of the junction left unmatched. Germline CDR1 and CDR2: KGHDR and SFDVKD. This sample stems from a study of T cell repertoires in aging, cancer and after chemotherapy. The wider study: Donor ages fell into six groups from 30 or younger up to 70 or older. Paired samples before and after chemotherapy came from chronic lymphocytic leukemia patients on fludarabine- or bendamustine-based regimens.

Overall study results and limits: These repertoire data do not allow conclusions about immunological memory after chemotherapy. Age-matched healthy donors had significantly more diverse, less clonal blood TCR repertoires than untreated cancer patients.

A mixed TRB-A/B primer pool amplified rearranged TRB by multiplex touch-down PCR. TCRdb itself ran the multiplex PCR reads through MiXCR, one entry per CDR3 protein. Altogether around 6,000 distinct CDR3 sequences are present, about 32% being singletons, with the ten largest covering under 30%. Peripheral blood genomic DNA, not sorted cells or RNA, was the template. The V call is TRBV24-1, the J call TRBJ2-5; 9 bases map to TRBD1. Sequencing used blood. This receptor was identified in a human donor with a blood cancer. The DNA for the CDR3 is TGTGCCACCCTCAATTTGGCGAGGGACAGGGTGGTACGAGAGACCCAGTACTTC. This encodes CATLNLARDRVVRETQYF.